This T cell receptor (beta chain) comes out of a study of cytomegalovirus exposure and HLA in healthy donors. The study ran its PCR with 60 Vbeta and 13 Jbeta primers. Clones were sequenced by immunoSEQ multiplex PCR, and TCRdb holds only the in-frame ones, with some missing. In the table there are about 110,000 clones, roughly four fifths of which are singletons. Study outcomes and limitations: With DRB1 most and HLA-C fewest, TCR association rates differed between HLA loci in a later analysis. Most of the CMV-associated TCR beta chains (in a later analysis) appeared to be HLA-restricted.

The table lists this clone with a few counts. Its cognate antigen is unknown. The CDR3 length is 14 residues. Germline V gives CDR1 ENHRY, CDR2 SYGVKD. V trimming: 3 bases; J trimming: 5 bases; junction bases outside the gene matches: 5. This chain joins TRBV10-3 and TRBJ2-5; TRBD2 matches 8 bases. Sequenced sample: PBMCs. The receptor was derived from a woman younger than 45 in good health and CMV-seronegative. The CDR3, as DNA: TGTGCCATCAGTGATAGCGGGGTTCGTGAGACCCAGTACTTC. Encoded protein: CAISDSGVRETQYF.